A selection of T cell receptor beta chains follows, all from one sample in a study of molecular identifiers for immune sequencing clone quantification. TCRdb fed the PCR reads into MiXCR, producing one record per CDR3 protein. The repertoire consists of about 320,000 distinct CDR3 sequences, with around 21% occurring once and the leading ten covering under 0.95%. Sequenced material: naive CD8+ T cells from blood, with Jurkat cell RNA spiked in. The receptor source for this set is a human donor in good health. Some libraries in this study had Jurkat cell RNA spiked in. The CDR3 runs from the conserved cysteine through the conserved F or W. Each record gives: clone size, D gene, CDR3 length, J gene, V gene, CDR3 DNA, CDR3 protein. The D gene is left open where the match is weak. Not all rows give a size; the values are once, few, many and, for expanded clones, a class.

>.|.|14|TRBJ1-5|TRBV5-3
TGTGCCAGCAGCTTTGGCCAGGTGGGAGATACGCAGCATTTT
CASSFGQVGDTQHF
>many|.|10|TRBJ2-3|TRBV7-9
TGTGCCAGCGCCACAGATACGCAGTATTTT
CASATDTQYF
>many|.|15|TRBJ1-5|TRBV27
TGTGCCAGCAGACTTACAGGGTATAGCAATCAGCCCCAGCATTTT
CASRLTGYSNQPQHF
>many|.|14|TRBJ2-7|TRBV7-6
TGTGCCAGCAGCCTGGGCCTTTCTCTGGGGGAGCAGTACTTC
CASSLGLSLGEQYF
>few|.|15|TRBJ1-1|TRBV27
TGTGCCAGCAGTTCCCCCGACGGGGGGAACACTGAAGCTTTCTTT
CASSSPDGGNTEAFF
>many|.|14|TRBJ2-3|TRBV7-9
TGTGCCAGCGGAAAGGACGGCGGCACAGATACGCAGTATTTT
CASGKDGGTDTQYF
>few|.|15|TRBJ1-2|TRBV5-1
TGCGCCAGCAGCTTGAGTTTTGGTGGAGGGGGTGGCTACACCTTC
CASSLSFGGGGGYTF
>.|.|15|TRBJ1-1|TRBV11-2
TGTGCCAGCGGCTTAGGTCAGTTCATGAACACTGAAGCTTTCTTT
CASGLGQFMNTEAFF
>many|.|16|TRBJ2-3|TRBV13
TGTGCCAGCAGCTCTGACAGGCACAGTAGACCAGATACGCAGTATTTT
CASSSDRHSRPDTQYF
>many|.|13|TRBJ2-7|TRBV20-1
TGCAGTGCTAGTTTAAAGGGGACCTACGAGCAGTACTTC
CSASLKGTYEQYF